This TCR beta chain comes out of a study of cytomegalovirus exposure and HLA in healthy donors. Points from the study as a whole: Immune exposure data for these donors was limited to CMV serostatus. A few chains tied to CMV proved CMV antigen-specific in vitro. According to a later analysis, donors in an Asian-associated ancestry cluster reportedly had fewer N-insertions than the approximately 730-donor mean. Later work associated 16,951 TCR beta sequences with HLA alleles at 0.05 false discovery rate.

As concerns this clone: Antigen specificity is unknown.

With 60 Vbeta and 13 Jbeta primers, the PCR was carried out. Repertoires were generated with immunoSEQ multiplex PCR, while TCRdb's copy carries only in-frame clones and drops some. The sample lists roughly 200,000 clones, more than 65% occurring once. Sequenced sample: PBMCs. This receptor was obtained from a female donor in good health and CMV-seronegative.

This CDR3 is CASRGQAAGDGYTF. DNA for the CDR3: TGTGCCAGCAGGGGACAGGCGGCTGGGGATGGCTACACCTTC. The gene calls are TRBV5-6 and TRBJ1-2, with 8 bases that match TRBD1. This CDR3 spans 14 amino acids. Losses at the gene ends were 5 bases for V and 6 bases for J; bases not matched to a gene: 9. CDR1 is SGHDT, CDR2 YYEEEE, per germline.